This entry describes one T cell receptor (beta chain). V was pared by 2 bases and J by 7 bases, with 15 bases between. Germline V gene sequence: CDR1 SEHNR, CDR2 FQNEAQ (reference sequence). This CDR3 has 15 residues. Libraries were prepared by immunoSEQ multiplex PCR; TCRdb keeps only in-frame clonotypes and omits some of them. The sample gives some 100,000 clones, more than 85% of which show up once; about 1.3% is in the top ten. These data belong to a study of control samples from healthy donors and cancer patients. The chain uses TRBV7-9 and TRBJ1-5, with D unclear. The source of this sequence is a woman between 45 and 65 years old in good health. Sequencing used blood. This CDR3 reads CASSLLSEEAQPQHF. The CDR3, as DNA: TGTGCCAGCAGCTTACTTTCGGAGGAGGCGCAGCCCCAGCATTTT.